What follows are 23 T cell receptor beta chains derived from one specimen sequenced in a study of shared clonotypes between healthy human individuals. Libraries were prepared by immunoSEQ multiplex PCR; TCRdb keeps only in-frame clonotypes and omits some of them. This sample has about 550,000 clones, with 95% to 96% found just once. The naive CD8 population came from CD45RO-negative cells selected for CCR7, without terminally differentiated effector memory CD45RA+ cells. Sequenced material: naive CD8+ T cells sorted from blood. The receptors stem from a woman aged 30 to 39 in good health.

This sequence joins TRBV5-6 and TRBJ2-5, with D tentatively TRBD1 (5 bases). The J call is uncertain, as TRBJ2-7 better fits the DNA end. The CDR3 loop spans 12 amino acids. The V gene's germline CDR1 is SGHDT and CDR2 YYEEEE. CDR3 protein: CASSLAGREQYF. CDR3 DNA sequence: TGTGCCAGCAGCTTGGCAGGGCGCGAGCAGTACTTC.

The genes are TRBV30 and TRBJ1-5; tentatively, D is TRBD1 (5 bases). The CDR3 covers 13 residues. With 0 bases removed from V and 5 bases from J, the gap between germline ends came to 8 bases. Germline V gene sequence: CDR1 GTSNPN, CDR2 SVGIG (reference sequence). CDR3 sequence reads: CAWSVQADQPQHF. Written as DNA, the CDR3 is TGTGCCTGGAGTGTACAGGCGGATCAGCCCCAGCATTTT.

This clone was observed a handful of times. This chain links TRBV27 with TRBJ1-5; D is unresolved. Germline V gene lookup returns CDR1 MNHEY and CDR2 SMNVEV (reference sequence). The CDR3 runs 13 residues. Trimming took off 0 bases at V and 7 bases at J, with 7 bases between the two ends. Here the CDR3 reads CASSLSNSQPQHF. CDR3 DNA sequence: TGTGCCAGCAGTTTATCGAACTCCCAGCCCCAGCATTTT.

This clone is a singleton in its sample. The rearrangement joins TRBV27 to TRBJ2-2, with TRBD1 as a possible D gene (5 bases). V was pared by 2 bases and J by 6 bases, with 7 bases between. Looked up from germline, CDR1 is MNHEY and CDR2 is SMNVEV (reference sequence). This CDR3 comprises 13 residues. As DNA, the CDR3 is TGTGCCAGCAGTTTAGTAGGGGCCGGGGAGCTGTTTTTT. Amino acids: CASSLVGAGELFF.

The chain couples TRBV7-2 to TRBJ2-5; a possible D gene is TRBD1 (5 bases). This CDR3 has 14 amino acids. Trimming shortened V by 7 bases and J by 5 bases, and 17 bases separated the two germline ends. Germline CDR1 SGHTA, CDR2 FQGNSA. CDR3 residues: CASTHRGSSETQYF. The DNA of the CDR3 is TGTGCCAGCACTCATAGGGGTAGCTCGGAGACCCAGTACTTC. The full variable domain, its missing parts supplied by reference TRBV7-2 and TRBJ2-5, is GAGVSQSPSNKVTEKGKDVELRCDPISGHTALYWYRQSLGQGLEFLIYFQGNSAPDKSGLPSDRFSAERTGGSVSTLTIQRTQQEDSAVYLCASTHRGSSETQYFGPGTRLLVL.

This sequence joins TRBV5-1 and TRBJ2-1; the match to TRBD2 covers 8 bases. The germline CDR1 and CDR2 sequences are SGHRS and YFSETQ. The CDR3 spans 15 residues. The trim removed 4 bases at V and 4 bases at J, leaving 7 bases unmatched. The DNA for the CDR3 is TGCGCCAGCAGCGCGGGACTAGTATCGTACAATGAGCAGTTCTTC. Protein sequence: CASSAGLVSYNEQFF. Full variable domain (rest looked up from reference TRBV5-1 and TRBJ2-1): KAGVTQTPRYLIKTRGQQVTLSCSPISGHRSVSWYQQTPGQGLQFLFEYFSETQRNKGNFPGRFSGRQFSNSRSEMNVSTLELGDSALYLCASSAGLVSYNEQFFGPGTRLTVL.

The chain links TRBV7-8 to TRBJ2-1; TRBD2 aligns across 10 bases. The germline V gene has CDR1 SGHVS and CDR2 FQNEAQ. This CDR3 contains 16 residues. Unmatched junction bases numbered 4, after V lost 3 bases and J lost 2 bases. CDR3 nucleotides: TGTGCCAGCAGCTTGGCCGGGACTAGCGCCTACAATGAGCAGTTCTTC. Translating it yields CASSLAGTSAYNEQFF.

V is TRBV9 and J is TRBJ2-7; 8 bases are shared with TRBD2. The CDR3 length is 13 residues. Trimming cost V 4 bases and J 2 bases; bases outside gene matches: 2. Germline V gene data show CDR1 as SGDLS and CDR2 as YYNGEE. In DNA form, the CDR3 reads TGTGCCAGCAGCCGCGGGGGGACCTACGAGCAGTACTTC. Translating gives CASSRGGTYEQYF.

V is TRBV27 and J is TRBJ2-5, with a possible D match to TRBD1 (6 bases). Trimming took 6 bases from V and 3 from J, leaving 17 bases between them. CDR3 size: 15 residues. The germline V gene has CDR1 MNHEY and CDR2 SMNVEV (reference sequence). CDR3 protein: CASSRLRAGEETQYF. The CDR3 nucleotides read TGTGCCAGCAGCCGCCTGCGCGCAGGGGAAGAGACCCAGTACTTC.

CDR3 bases: TGCGCCAGCAGTCCGGCGGGGATCACAGATACGCAGTATTTT. It specifies CASSPAGITDTQYF. The chain links TRBV10-1 to TRBJ2-3; tentatively, D is TRBD2 (6 bases). The CDR3 consists of 14 residues. Trimming took 5 bases from V and 2 from J, leaving 11 bases between them. CDR1 WNHNN and CDR2 SYGVQD come from the germline V gene (reference sequence).

The table lists this clone with a count of one. CDR3 nucleotides: TGTGCCAGTAAGTTTTCGGGTAACACTGAAGCTTTCTTT. This codes for CASKFSGNTEAFF. The V call is TRBV19, the J call TRBJ1-1; D call uncertain. CDR1 LNHDA and CDR2 SQIVND come from the germline V gene (reference sequence). Trimming took off 7 bases at V and 2 bases at J, with 11 bases between the two ends. The CDR3 has 13 amino acids.

The J gene is TRBJ1-2, the V gene TRBV29-1, with D possibly being TRBD1 (6 bases). Germline V gene lookup returns CDR1 SQVTM and CDR2 ANQGSEA. The germline V and J ends were trimmed by 6 bases and 8 bases, with 22 bases remaining between them. This CDR3 has 14 residues. CDR3 region: CSVNSPGAARGYTF. CDR3 nucleotides: TGCAGCGTGAACAGTCCGGGGGCGGCGCGGGGCTACACCTTC. Supplemented by reference TRBV29-1 and TRBJ1-2, the full variable domain reads SAVISQKPSRDICQRGTSLTIQCQVDSQVTMMFWYRQQPGQSLTLIATANQGSEATYESGFVIDKFPISRPNLTFSTLTVSNMSPEDSSIYLCSVNSPGAARGYTFGSGTRLTVV.

This clone was found once. The V and J genes are TRBV11-2 and TRBJ1-2; D perhaps matches TRBD1 (5 bases). Trimming removed 7 bases at V and 1 base at J, with 19 bases between. The length of the CDR3 is 16 residues. Germline-derived CDR1 and CDR2 are SGHAT and FQNNGV. CDR3 in amino acids: CASTSPNRQLNYGYTF. As DNA, the CDR3 is TGTGCCAGCACCTCCCCTAACCGACAGCTTAACTATGGCTACACCTTC.

The chain has TRBV27 and TRBJ2-5; D not certain. This CDR3 is 15 amino acids long. Trimming took 0 bases from V and 2 from J, leaving 10 bases between them. Germline V lookup: CDR1 MNHEY, CDR2 SMNVEV (reference sequence). The CDR3: CASSLSGSLQETQYF. DNA for the CDR3: TGTGCCAGCAGTTTATCGGGCTCCCTTCAAGAGACCCAGTACTTC.

The rearrangement links TRBV15 to TRBJ2-3, with 10 bases matching TRBD1. In germline, CDR1 is LNHNV, CDR2 YYDKDF (reference sequence). This CDR3 region has 18 residues. V lost 2 bases, J lost 0 bases, and 8 bases stayed unmatched. CDR3 bases: TGTGCCACCAGCAGAATGACAGGGGGCCCAACTAGCACAGATACGCAGTATTTT. Translating gives CATSRMTGGPTSTDTQYF.

Here the CDR3 reads CASSSTSDFSTDTQYF. DNA of the CDR3: TGTGCCAGCAGTTCGACTAGTGATTTTAGCACAGATACGCAGTATTTT. This chain connects TRBV6-6 to TRBJ2-3; D may be TRBD2 (6 bases). V dropped 4 bases and J dropped 0 bases, with 14 bases sitting between them. Germline V gene lookup returns CDR1 MNHNY and CDR2 SVGAGI (reference sequence). This CDR3 region has 16 residues.

This clone is a singleton in its sample. The chain uses TRBV11-2 and TRBJ2-5; D uncertain. The CDR3 contains 16 residues. The germline gives CDR1 SGHAT, CDR2 FQNNGV. V was shortened by 1 base and J by 1 base, with 13 bases between the two germline ends. The CDR3 is CASSLVGFAVQETQYF. The CDR3 DNA is TGTGCCAGCAGCTTAGTGGGCTTTGCGGTCCAAGAGACCCAGTACTTC.

This clone is a singleton in its sample. V and J are TRBV19 and TRBJ2-3; 8 bases align to TRBD2. The germline gives CDR1 LNHDA, CDR2 SQIVND (reference sequence). This CDR3 has 16 residues. V shed 2 bases, J shed 4 bases, and the junction held 8 bases outside the gene matches. The CDR3 region is CASSIQREIPPDTQYF. In DNA, the CDR3 is TGTGCCAGTAGTATACAGCGGGAGATCCCCCCAGATACGCAGTATTTT.

This clone came up once. V and J are TRBV28 and TRBJ2-7, with 12 bases identical to TRBD1. This CDR3 has 15 residues. Germline V gene sequence: CDR1 MDHEN, CDR2 SYDVKM. The V segment lost 5 bases and the J segment 7 bases; nucleotides outside the gene matches: 9. CDR3 sequence: CASSPPGQGAGEQYF. CDR3 bases: TGTGCCAGCAGTCCCCCGGGACAGGGGGCAGGAGAGCAGTACTTC.

This rearrangement joins TRBV15 to TRBJ2-2, with 7 bases that match TRBD1. The CDR3 consists of 16 residues. Germline lookup yields CDR1 LNHNV and CDR2 YYDKDF (reference sequence). The V gene end was trimmed by 4 bases and the J gene end by 1 base; junction bases not matched to a gene: 6. The CDR3 DNA reads as TGTGCCACCAGCATCTCAGGGGGAATGAACACCGGGGAGCTGTTTTTT. Protein: CATSISGGMNTGELFF. The whole variable domain, remainder taken from reference TRBV15 and TRBJ2-2, is DAMVIQNPRYQVTQFGKPVTLSCSQTLNHNVMYWYQQKSSQAPKLLFHYYDKDFNNEADTPDNFQSRRPNTSFCFLDIRSPGLGDTAMYLCATSISGGMNTGELFFGEGSRLTVL.

Comments on this clone: Relative to the germline gene, one junction end is altered; a read error may explain this. The chain employs TRBV6-1 and TRBJ2-1; 9 positions match TRBD1. Germline V gene lookup returns CDR1 MNHNS and CDR2 SASEGT. The CDR3 is 18 residues long. CDR3 sequence reads: CASREGILGQGIGYEQFF. The CDR3 DNA sequence: TGTGCCAGCAGGGAAGGCATTCTCGGACAGGGGATAGGCTATGAGCAGTTCTTC.

V is TRBV30 and J is TRBJ1-5; D is undetermined. The CDR3 is made up of 14 amino acids. Germline CDR1 reads GTSNPN; CDR2 reads SVGIG (reference sequence). V was trimmed by 0 bases and J by 1 base, leaving 7 bases between them. CDR3 bases: TGTGCCTGGAGTGTTGGACCGAGCAATCAGCCCCAGCATTTT. Residues: CAWSVGPSNQPQHF.

This clone has only a few counts. The V and J genes are TRBV19 and TRBJ1-1, with D tentatively TRBD1 (6 bases). The germline V and J ends were trimmed by 5 bases and 3 bases, with 13 bases remaining between them. The CDR3 has 14 residues. Germline V gene data show CDR1 as LNHDA and CDR2 as SQIVND (reference sequence). The CDR3 reads CASSRGAGYTEAFF. The CDR3 DNA sequence: TGTGCCAGTAGTCGGGGGGCGGGGTACACTGAAGCTTTCTTT. The whole variable domain, filled in from reference TRBV19 and TRBJ1-1, reads DGGITQSPKYLFRKEGQNVTLSCEQNLNHDAMYWYRQDPGQGLRLIYYSQIVNDFQKGDIAEGYSVSREKKESFPLTVTSAQKNPTAFYLCASSRGAGYTEAFFGQGTRLTVV.